The 27 T cell receptor beta chains in this list originate from one sample, sequenced in a study of Ad26.COV2.S vaccination and SARS-CoV-2 variants. Profiling relied on immunoSEQ multiplex PCR, and the TCRdb table lists in-frame clones only, not all of them. The sample lists about 410,000 clones, around 93% seen once, with 1.5% to 2% in the top ten. Treatment noted: around 19 received Ad26.COV2.S at low or high dose, single or two shots; about 5 received placebo; per-sample allocation not given. Each sample was drawn 63 days after the first injection (of vaccine or placebo). Sample: peripheral blood, taken in a trial of Ad26.COV2.S vaccine versus placebo. These receptors originate from a person between 18 and 65 years old who received the Ad26.COV2.S COVID-19 vaccine or a placebo.

This chain joins TRBV19 and TRBJ2-3; 7 bases are shared with TRBD2. This CDR3 region has 16 residues. Germline CDR1 LNHDA, CDR2 SQIVND (reference sequence). Trimming at V came to 2 bases and at J to 9 bases, leaving 14 bases not matched to a gene. The CDR3 DNA follows: TGTGCCAGTAGTATACGAGTCGGCGGGGGAGGAAGAACGCAGTATTTT. Its protein product is CASSIRVGGGGRTQYF. Full variable domain (missing parts from reference TRBV19 and TRBJ2-3): DGGITQSPKYLFRKEGQNVTLSCEQNLNHDAMYWYRQDPGQGLRLIYYSQIVNDFQKGDIAEGYSVSREKKESFPLTVTSAQKNPTAFYLCASSIRVGGGGRTQYFGPGTRLTVL.

This clone has only one observation. The rearrangement links TRBV7-8 to TRBJ2-7; no clear D gene. In germline, CDR1 is SGHVS, CDR2 FQNEAQ. The CDR3 sequence is 15 residues long. The ends were cut back, 3 bases at V and 6 bases at J, with 18 bases in the middle. In DNA form, the CDR3 reads TGTGCCAGCAGCTTTTTATCAGGACCGAAGGGCGAGCAGTACTTC. Amino acids: CASSFLSGPKGEQYF.

The chain recombines TRBV5-6 with TRBJ2-2; D remains unclear. This CDR3 has 13 amino acids. V gave up 0 bases and J gave up 8 bases, with 8 bases separating them. Germline assignment: CDR1 SGHDT and CDR2 YYEEEE. CDR3 amino acids: CASSLGVAGELFF. In DNA, the CDR3 is TGTGCCAGCAGCTTGGGGGTCGCGGGGGAGCTGTTTTTT.

CDR3 DNA: TGTGCCAGCAGCTTGAACGGGGTGAACACTGAAGCTTTCTTT. Its translation is CASSLNGVNTEAFF. The rearrangement links TRBV7-8 to TRBJ1-1; no reliable D call. The CDR3 extends over 14 amino acids. V lost 3 bases to trimming and J lost 0 bases, with 8 bases between them. Germline V CDR1 and CDR2: SGHVS, FQNEAQ.

This clone appeared once. The rearrangement joins TRBV4-2 to TRBJ2-5; a possible D gene is TRBD2 (7 bases). The germline gives CDR1 LGHNA, CDR2 YNFKEQ. The V and J ends lost 0 bases and 8 bases respectively, with 19 bases between them. There are 16 residues in the CDR3. The CDR3 reads CASSQENSGGPDTQYF. The CDR3 DNA sequence: TGTGCCAGCAGCCAAGAGAACTCGGGGGGCCCCGACACCCAGTACTTC.

J is TRBJ1-1 and V is TRBV4-3; possible D gene TRBD1, 5 bases. V lost 4 bases, J lost 1 base, and 16 bases lay in between. Germline V CDR1 and CDR2: LGHNA, YSLEER. CDR3 length: 16 amino acids. As DNA, the CDR3 is TGCGCCAGCAGCCCCAAGACGGACGGGACGAACACTGAAGCTTTCTTT. As protein: CASSPKTDGTNTEAFF.

V is TRBV9 and J is TRBJ1-1; D is undetermined. The CDR3 spans 15 residues. Germline values: CDR1 SGDLS, CDR2 YYNGEE. V gave up 3 bases and J gave up 0 bases, with 12 bases separating them. CDR3 sequence reads: CASSAHTELNTEAFF. The DNA of the CDR3 is TGTGCCAGCAGCGCCCACACAGAGCTGAACACTGAAGCTTTCTTT.

J is TRBJ2-2 and V is TRBV4-1, with D maybe TRBD2 (5 bases). Germline CDR1 reads MGHRA; CDR2 reads YSYEKL. The V end was cut by 3 bases, the J end by 0 bases, with 5 bases between. The CDR3 has 14 residues. CDR3: CASSQGANTGELFF. CDR3 nucleotides: TGCGCCAGCAGCCAGGGAGCGAACACCGGGGAGCTGTTTTTT.

The chain is built from TRBV28 and TRBJ1-2, with unresolved D. Trimming cost V 2 bases and J 4 bases, with 11 bases left between them. The germline gives CDR1 MDHEN, CDR2 SYDVKM. The CDR3 is 14 residues long. The CDR3, as DNA: TGTGCCAGCAGTTTAGTGGGCAGGACCTATGGCTACACCTTC. Its protein is CASSLVGRTYGYTF.

The V and J genes are TRBV15 and TRBJ2-3, with D perhaps TRBD1 (6 bases). The CDR3 contains 18 residues. Germline V CDR1 and CDR2: LNHNV, YYDKDF (reference sequence). V lost 1 base, J lost 3 bases, and 20 bases lay in between. CDR3: CATSRALSGAGSTDTQYF. The CDR3 bases are TGTGCCACCAGCAGAGCTCTGTCAGGGGCGGGTTCGACAGATACGCAGTATTTT.

The chain recombines TRBV19 with TRBJ2-5, with D hard to call. Trimming took 7 bases from V and 5 from J, leaving 23 bases between them. Germline lookup yields CDR1 LNHDA and CDR2 SQIVND (reference sequence). The CDR3 is made up of 16 amino acids. In nucleotides, the CDR3 is TGTGCCAGTAAGGGTGGAACGGGCAGACTGGAGGAGACCCAGTACTTC. This sequence encodes CASKGGTGRLEETQYF.

Only one count was recorded for this clone. V usage is TRBV5-6 and J usage is TRBJ2-1; D not certain. Trimming shortened V by 1 base and J by 6 bases, and 5 bases separated the two germline ends. Germline V gives CDR1 SGHDT, CDR2 YYEEEE. CDR3 length: 12 amino acids. The CDR3 DNA is TGTGCCAGCAGCTTGTCCCGCAATGAGCAGTTCTTC. It encodes CASSLSRNEQFF.

This chain uses TRBV7-8 with TRBJ2-5; 12 bases are shared with TRBD2. The germline V gene has CDR1 SGHVS and CDR2 FQNEAQ. Trimming removed 3 bases from V and 5 bases from J; junction bases left unmatched: 7. The CDR3 totals 16 residues. CDR3 nucleotides: TGTGCCAGCAGCTTGGGGCTAGCGGGGGGGCTGGAGACCCAGTACTTC. It yields the protein CASSLGLAGGLETQYF.

V usage is TRBV9 and J usage is TRBJ2-1; D assignment may be TRBD1 or TRBD2 (5 bases each). Trimming took 3 bases from V and 6 from J, leaving 13 bases between them. This CDR3 is built from 14 residues. Germline assignment: CDR1 SGDLS and CDR2 YYNGEE. The CDR3 protein is CASSAGTGGNEQFF. In DNA form, the CDR3 reads TGTGCCAGCAGCGCCGGGACCGGTGGCAATGAGCAGTTCTTC.

The chain carries TRBV7-9 and TRBJ1-2; D not certain. This CDR3 contains 15 residues. CDR1 SEHNR and CDR2 FQNEAQ come from the germline V gene (reference sequence). Between the trimmed V and J ends, which lost 1 base and 1 base, there was a span of 10 bases. The CDR3 is CASSLVAGVNYGYTF. In nucleotides, the CDR3 is TGTGCCAGCAGCTTAGTAGCAGGCGTTAACTATGGCTACACCTTC.

The genes are TRBV9 and TRBJ2-5, with D perhaps TRBD1 (6 bases). CDR3 length equals 14 residues. Between the trimmed V and J ends, which lost 0 bases and 5 bases, there was a span of 11 bases. Germline CDR1 and CDR2: SGDLS and YYNGEE. In DNA, the CDR3 is TGTGCCAGCAGCGTAGGTCACAGGGAGGAGACCCAGTACTTC. Protein sequence: CASSVGHREETQYF. Looking up the rest from reference TRBV9 and TRBJ2-5 gives the full variable domain: DSGVTQTPKHLITATGQRVTLRCSPRSGDLSVYWYQQSLDQGLQFLIQYYNGEERAKGNILERFSAQQFPDLHSELNLSSLELGDSALYFCASSVGHREETQYFGPGTRLLVL.

The rearrangement links TRBV19 to TRBJ1-2, with 7 bases matching TRBD1. Germline loops: CDR1 LNHDA, CDR2 SQIVND (reference sequence). The CDR3 is made up of 13 amino acids. After removal of 8 bases from V and 4 bases from J, the junction contained 7 bases not matched to a gene. The CDR3 protein is CASDPGTAYGYTF. The CDR3 bases are TGTGCCAGTGATCCCGGGACAGCCTATGGCTACACCTTC.

The chain joins TRBV5-1 to TRBJ1-1; a possible D gene is TRBD1 (6 bases). V was pared by 3 bases and J by 9 bases, with 12 bases between. The CDR3 runs 12 residues. Germline CDR1 SGHRS, CDR2 YFSETQ. CDR3 sequence reads: CASSYEQGQAFF. As DNA, the CDR3 is TGCGCCAGCAGCTACGAACAGGGCCAAGCTTTCTTT.

The J gene is TRBJ2-1, the V gene TRBV24-1, with 10 positions matching TRBD2. Trimming removed 5 bases from V and 4 bases from J; junction bases left unmatched: 7. The CDR3 totals 16 residues. CDR1 and CDR2 (germline): KGHDR, SFDVKD. CDR3 residues: CATSGSGGPVYNEQFF. DNA of the CDR3: TGTGCCACCAGTGGTAGCGGGGGGCCAGTATACAATGAGCAGTTCTTC.

V and J are TRBV7-2 and TRBJ2-5; D possibly corresponds to TRBD1 (6 bases). The CDR3 totals 17 residues. Per germline, CDR1 SGHTA and CDR2 FQGNSA. V gave up 0 bases and J gave up 3 bases, with 17 bases separating them. CDR3 residues: CASSLAGDTTLKETQYF. The CDR3 region has the DNA TGTGCCAGCAGCTTAGCGGGGGACACAACCCTAAAAGAGACCCAGTACTTC.

The genes are TRBV2 and TRBJ1-1; D possibly corresponds to TRBD1 (5 bases). V lost 3 bases and J 1 base, leaving 12 bases between the germline ends. The CDR3 runs 15 residues. Germline lookup yields CDR1 SNHLY and CDR2 FYNNEI. CDR3 DNA: TGTGCCAGCAGTGAGAGGGGACTTACGAACACTGAAGCTTTCTTT. Translated, it gives CASSERGLTNTEAFF.

The V and J genes are TRBV29-1 and TRBJ1-1; D remains ambiguous. V was pared by 5 bases and J by 0 bases, with 7 bases between. The CDR3 length is 12 residues. Germline values: CDR1 SQVTM, CDR2 ANQGSEA. The CDR3 nucleotides read TGCAGCGTTTCAATCATGAACACTGAAGCTTTCTTT. This gives the protein CSVSIMNTEAFF. Together with reference TRBV29-1 and TRBJ1-1, the CDR3 gives the full variable domain: SAVISQKPSRDICQRGTSLTIQCQVDSQVTMMFWYRQQPGQSLTLIATANQGSEATYESGFVIDKFPISRPNLTFSTLTVSNMSPEDSSIYLCSVSIMNTEAFFGQGTRLTVV.

The chain is built from TRBV9 and TRBJ2-7; D is possibly TRBD1 or TRBD2 (5 bases each). The CDR3 is made up of 14 amino acids. V lost 4 bases and J lost 2, with 13 bases in between. CDR1 SGDLS and CDR2 YYNGEE come from the germline V gene. The CDR3 sequence: CASSPRGRAYEQYF. The CDR3 DNA reads as TGTGCCAGCAGCCCCCGGGGCAGGGCCTACGAGCAGTACTTC.

This rearrangement joins TRBV6-6 to TRBJ1-2; D remains unclear. Germline V gives CDR1 MNHNY, CDR2 SVGAGI (reference sequence). The CDR3 covers 13 residues. The germline V and J ends were trimmed by 5 bases and 2 bases, with 9 bases remaining between them. The CDR3 DNA sequence: TGTGCCAGCAGTACGGCGGGGAACTATGGCTACACCTTC. Its translation: CASSTAGNYGYTF.

The rearrangement links TRBV7-8 to TRBJ2-3, with no clear D. V shed 1 base and J shed 4 bases, with 9 bases lying between them. This CDR3 contains 14 residues. CDR1 and CDR2 (germline): SGHVS, FQNEAQ. This CDR3 reads CASSLVPGSDTQYF. The CDR3, as DNA: TGTGCCAGCAGCTTAGTACCGGGTTCAGATACGCAGTATTTT.

The chain combines TRBV29-1 with TRBJ2-1, with TRBD2 matching 14 bases. The CDR3 sequence is 16 residues long. The V gene end was trimmed by 3 bases and the J gene end by 6 bases; junction bases not matched to a gene: 7. Germline CDR1 SQVTM, CDR2 ANQGSEA. As DNA, the CDR3 is TGCAGCGTTGAGACTAGCGGGGGGGCCGGTTCCAATGAGCAGTTCTTC. This encodes CSVETSGGAGSNEQFF.

This clone was picked up one time. The gene calls are TRBV7-9 and TRBJ1-2; D perhaps matches TRBD1 (5 bases). The CDR3 covers 14 residues. CDR1 SEHNR and CDR2 FQNEAQ come from the germline V gene (reference sequence). Trimming removed 7 bases at V and 2 bases at J, with 14 bases between. The CDR3 loop reads CASTSGTHNYGYTF. DNA of the CDR3: TGTGCCAGCACCTCCGGGACGCACAACTATGGCTACACCTTC. The whole variable domain, remainder taken from reference TRBV7-9 and TRBJ1-2, is DTGVSQNPRHKITKRGQNVTFRCDPISEHNRLYWYRQTLGQGPEFLTYFQNEAQLEKSRLLSDRFSAERPKGSFSTLEIQRTEQGDSAMYLCASTSGTHNYGYTFGSGTRLTVV.